The T cell receptor (beta chain) under discussion was sequenced for a study of blood T cells in healthy people across ages. Each sample yielded at least 6 million isolated PBMCs. CDR1 and CDR2 (germline): MNHNY, SVGAGI (reference sequence). After removal of 7 bases from V and 5 bases from J, the junction contained 4 bases not matched to a gene. This CDR3 spans 13 amino acids. Together with a sample-barcoded 5' primer, a J-beta primer mix was included in a second PCR lasting roughly 6 to 12 cycles. TCRdb redid the calling of the 5' RACE reads with MiXCR, one entry per CDR3 protein. In the table there are approximately 800,000 distinct CDR3 sequences, about 45% of which are singletons.

The sample comprised blood. This sequence originates from a man at least 80 years old in good health. V is TRBV6-6 and J is TRBJ2-2; 7 bases are shared with TRBD1. CDR3 sequence reads: CASKRQGTGELFF. In DNA, the CDR3 is TGTGCCAGCAAGCGACAGGGAACCGGGGAGCTGTTTTTT.